This T cell receptor (beta chain) originates from a study of human T cells and chemical hapten exposure. General study points: The number of TCRs above 1 in 1000 frequency did not change after DPC sensitization. There were significantly more large CDR3 similarity clusters among expanded TCRs than among controls.

Time point: patch test 1, 2 weeks after DPC sensitization. The treatment denotes: therapeutic diphenylcyclopropenone sensitization with weekly scalp DPC. From whole blood left unfractionated, total RNA was extracted. The library tagged each cDNA molecule with unique molecular identifiers. TCRdb fed the RACE reads into MiXCR, producing one record per CDR3 protein. The sample lists 75,000 to 95,000 distinct CDR3 sequences; about 12% were seen once. This clonotype has at least ten counts. Its antigen is not known. This clonotype was sampled from a woman aged 55-75 years with alopecia areata. Some clones in this sample may be carry-over from other donors' samples. The specimen was whole blood, collected in connection with sensitization to the hapten diphenylcyclopropenone (DPC).

The CDR3 DNA is TGCGCCAGCAGTGAGGGGATGAGGGGGCCGGATGGCTACACCTTC. This codes for CASSEGMRGPDGYTF. The chain joins TRBV10-2 to TRBJ1-2; TRBD1 aligns across 7 bases. With V trimmed by 2 bases and J by 6 bases, 9 bases remained unmatched. CDR3 size: 15 residues. Germline CDR1 is WSHSY and CDR2 is SAAADI.